A selection of T cell receptor beta chains follows, all from one sample in a study of shared clonotypes between healthy human individuals. Sequencing used immunoSEQ multiplex PCR; TCRdb keeps in-frame clones, though not all of them. Of about 2,100,000 clones detected, 93% appear once; the ten largest clones hold under 2%. The sequenced material came from naive CD8+ T cells from PBMCs. Receptor source: a man between 18 and 29 years old in good health. Some clones in this sample may be carry-over from other donors' samples. Each CDR3 is given with its conserved first and last residue. A D gene is named only where the DNA matches it firmly. Clone size is given for some rows only: seen once, a few or many times, or a class if the clone is expanded.

abundance | j_gene | v_gene | d_gene | CDR3nt | CDR3aa
once | TRBJ2-1 | TRBV28 | - | TGTGCCAGCAGTTTATGGACGTATGAGCAGTTCTTC | CASSLWTYEQFF
once | TRBJ2-7 | TRBV7-9 | TRBD1 | TGTGCCAGCAGCTCCACAGGGGACGAGCAGTACTTC | CASSSTGDEQYF
- | TRBJ2-7 | TRBV11-1 | - | TGTGCCAGCAGCTTATTCGTACGGGACGGGGACGAGCAGTACTTC | CASSLFVRDGDEQYF
- | TRBJ1-2 | TRBV23-1 | TRBD1 | TGCGCCAGCAGTCACCAATGGGACCGGGACAGGAACTATGGCTACACCTTC | CASSHQWDRDRNYGYTF
- | TRBJ1-5 | TRBV5-8 | - | TGTGCCAGCAGCTTGGAAGGGACCAATCAGCCCCAGCATTTT | CASSLEGTNQPQHF
- | TRBJ2-1 | TRBV28 | - | TGTGCCAGCAGTTTATATCGGACAAACAATGAGCAGTTCTTC | CASSLYRTNNEQFF
- | TRBJ2-7 | TRBV28 | TRBD1 | TGTGCCAGCAGTTTCTCCACCGGGACAGGGGACCACGAGCAGTACTTC | CASSFSTGTGDHEQYF
once | TRBJ2-3 | TRBV7-8 | TRBD2 | TGTGCCAGCGGTGAAGGGACTAGTGAATGGGAGGGAGATACGCAGTATTTT | CASGEGTSEWEGDTQYF
- | TRBJ2-1 | TRBV11-2 | TRBD1 | TGTGCCAGCAGCGGGACAGGGCGGAATGAGCAGTTCTTC | CASSGTGRNEQFF
- | TRBJ1-1 | TRBV5-4 | - | TGTGCCAGCAGCTTGGCCTCGGGGTGGATAGGGCGCACTGAAGCTTTCTTT | CASSLASGWIGRTEAFF
- | TRBJ2-1 | TRBV7-9 | - | TGTGCCAGCAGCCAGACCAATGAGCAGTTCTTC | CASSQTNEQFF
- | TRBJ2-1 | TRBV29-1 | - | TGCAGCGTAGCGCCAGGTCCTTCCTACTACAATGAGCAGTTCTTC | CSVAPGPSYYNEQFF
once | TRBJ1-1 | TRBV30 | - | TGTGCCTGGAAGTTTTCGGGGACCGCGAACACTGAAGCTTTCTTT | CAWKFSGTANTEAFF
- | TRBJ2-7 | TRBV27 | TRBD1 | TGTGCCAGCAGTCACATACTCGGGACAGCGGACTACGAGCAGTACTTC | CASSHILGTADYEQYF
- | TRBJ2-2 | TRBV7-7 | TRBD2 | TGTGCCAGCAGCTTTTTGAGCGGGAGGGAGGCCGGGGAGCTGTTTTTT | CASSFLSGREAGELFF
- | TRBJ1-2 | TRBV23-1 | - | TGCGCCGTCCCCAGCAGTCAAACCGGGACAAAGACGAACTATGGCTACACCTTC | CAVPSSQTGTKTNYGYTF
- | TRBJ2-1 | TRBV28 | TRBD2 | TGTGCCAGCAGTTTACTAGCGGGAGTGAATGAGCAGTTCTTC | CASSLLAGVNEQFF
- | TRBJ2-1 | TRBV7-9 | - | TGTGCCAGCAGCTTAACAGGGACAAGGGGGAATGAGCAGTTCTTC | CASSLTGTRGNEQFF
- | TRBJ2-7 | TRBV27 | TRBD1 | TGTGCCAGCAGTTCCCTAAGCGACAGGGGATTCTACGAGCAGTACTTC | CASSSLSDRGFYEQYF
once | TRBJ2-2 | TRBV6-6 | - | TGTGCCAGCAGTTACGGGGCTAGTAGGGTCACCGGGGAGCTGTTTTTT | CASSYGASRVTGELFF
- | TRBJ2-5 | TRBV4-1 | TRBD1 | TGCGCCAGCAGCCACCCAACAGGGGTGGAAGAGACCCAGTACTTC | CASSHPTGVEETQYF
- | TRBJ2-5 | TRBV15 | TRBD1 | TGTGCCACCAGCAGAGATCGAACAGGGGGTAGGAAGACCCAGTACTTC | CATSRDRTGGRKTQYF
- | TRBJ2-1 | TRBV28 | - | TGTGCCAGCACCCCGGGGACTGTATACAATGAGCAGTTCTTC | CASTPGTVYNEQFF
- | TRBJ2-7 | TRBV19 | TRBD1 | TGTGCCAGTAGTATGGGACAGGGGGCGTACGAGCAGTACTTC | CASSMGQGAYEQYF